The source of this TCR beta chain is a study of beta chain features in type 1 diabetes. Study-wide results and caveats: These data did not resolve whether HLA type affects TCRB rearrangement.

The length of the CDR3 is 17 residues. Germline loops: CDR1 MDHEN, CDR2 SYDVKM. V was clipped by 4 bases and J by 6 bases; unmatched bases: 13. The isolated RNA, all of it, was reverse transcribed, so expressed TCRB transcripts were what got sequenced. Generated by immunoSEQ multiplex PCR, the TCRdb table keeps only in-frame clones and is missing some. The repertoire consists of fewer than 250,000 clones, with more than 9% occurring once and the leading ten covering around 0.037%. The authors sorted CD4+ naive, central memory, regulatory and stem cell-like memory cells via CD45RO/CCR7/CD25/CD127/CD95/CD27. Post-sort purity exceeded 98% for all sorted populations. A word on this clone: Its antigen remains unknown.

Sequencing input: naive CD4+ T cells from blood. This chain links TRBV28 with TRBJ2-1; 9 nucleotides match TRBD2. The sequence was collected from a woman between 18 and 30 years old in good health. DNA of the CDR3: TGTGCCAGCAGTTCCCGCTGGGGCGGGAGGGCAATCAATGAGCAGTTCTTC. This gives the protein CASSSRWGGRAINEQFF.